The table lists the clone carrying this TCR beta chain with a count of one. Its specificity is not known. This sample is drawn from a study of cytomegalovirus exposure and HLA in healthy donors. On the study more broadly: Around 89 million unique TCRs from HLA-typed donors made up an early data release. Within the Caucasian-associated ancestry cluster were roughly 81% of the approximately 400 genotyped donors.

A multiplex PCR was run with 60 Vbeta primers and 13 Jbeta primers. Sequencing used immunoSEQ multiplex PCR; TCRdb keeps in-frame clones, though not all of them. The sample yields about 130,000 clones, more than 70% seen once. Study-wide results and caveats: Many donors shared some public TCRs, even though most TCR sequences were rare. Sequences of the TCR beta chain were said to predict the HLA-A and HLA-B alleles of most subjects accurately.

Trimming took off 3 bases at V and 0 bases at J, with 11 bases between the two ends. CDR1 and CDR2 from the germline V gene are MNHEY and SVGAGI. This CDR3 is 15 amino acids long. The chain carries TRBV6-5 and TRBJ1-2; a weak D match, TRBD1 (5 bases). This TCR derives from a man aged 40-50 years in good health and CMV-seronegative. The source material was PBMCs. CDR3 nucleotide sequence: TGTGCCAGCAGTTATCTCCCGGGGGCTAACTATGGCTACACCTTC. As protein: CASSYLPGANYGYTF.